This is a list of T cell receptor beta chains from one sample in a study of regulatory T cells in long-lasting Graves disease. TCRdb reprocessed the multiplex PCR reads with MiXCR, giving one entry per CDR3 protein. The table has some 450,000 distinct CDR3 sequences, about a quarter seen once. The specimen was peripheral blood mononuclear cells (PBMCs), collected when the disease was refractory, from a patient treated with antithyroid drugs. These receptors were taken from a female donor with Graves disease. Each CDR3 is given without its conserved first and last residue. D genes are given only for firm matches.

D	V	length	J	CDR3
.	TRBV6-1	12	TRBJ1-2	ASSPLVRNYGYT
.	TRBV12-3/TRBV12-4	13	TRBJ1-5	ASSLEGQLGQPQH
.	TRBV11-2	11	TRBJ2-7	ASSLYSRNEQY
.	TRBV7-8	12	TRBJ2-2	ASRISRGTGELF
.	TRBV12-3/TRBV12-4	14	TRBJ2-5	ASSLLPDKRLETQY
.	TRBV12-5	12	TRBJ2-2	ASALGGTGGELF
TRBD1	TRBV18	14	TRBJ1-1	ASSLVPGQGNTEAF
.	TRBV5-1	15	TRBJ1-1	ASSLGDLLLGNTEAF
.	TRBV20-1	13	TRBJ1-4	SARDTGRSNEKLF
.	TRBV9	13	TRBJ2-2	ASSVGAWGTGELF
TRBD1	TRBV29-1	11	TRBJ1-2	SVAHRGDYGYT
.	TRBV19	9	TRBJ1-1	ASTRGFEAF
.	TRBV5-4	13	TRBJ1-2	ASSLAPAQVGGYT
.	TRBV9	12	TRBJ1-3	ASSGEGAGNTIY
.	TRBV7-8	10	TRBJ1-3	ASMSLGNTIY